These 4 T cell receptor beta chains came from one sample sequenced in a study of OX40 agonist ivuxolimab in advanced cancers. Library prep was done by the immunoSEQ multiplex PCR assay. This is the immuneACCESS table as TCRdb keeps it, with only in-frame sequences that have V and J called. A part of the clones is gone; compared with another copy, unresolved V genes explain less than half, and the rest is unexplained. A total of some 50,000 clones appear in this sample, 85% to 95% of them only once. Together, the top ten hold 9.5% to 11% of the sample. The input for sequencing was CD4+ or CD8+ T cells sorted from blood, taken in a trial of the OX40 agonist ivuxolimab. The receptors originated from an adult with an advanced solid tumor such as melanoma, head and neck, liver or kidney cancer.

The CDR3 reads CASSFGDQPQHF. CDR3 coding DNA: TGTGCCAGCAGCTTCGGGGATCAGCCCCAGCATTTT. The V and J genes are TRBV5-4 and TRBJ1-5; no clear D. This CDR3 has 12 amino acids. Germline V gene lookup returns CDR1 SGHNT and CDR2 YYREEE (reference sequence). V lost 2 bases to trimming and J lost 5 bases, with 5 bases between them. The variable domain in full, completed from reference TRBV5-4 and TRBJ1-5, reads ETGVTQSPTHLIKTRGQQVTLRCSSQSGHNTVSWYQQALGQGPQFIFQYYREEENGRGNFPPRFSGLQFPNYSSELNVNALELDDSALYLCASSFGDQPQHFGDGTRLSIL.

In this sample, this clone turned up once. The chain links TRBV6-6 to TRBJ1-2; 9 bases match TRBD1. V lost 2 bases to trimming and J lost 4 bases; unmatched junction nucleotides: 8. Germline lookup yields CDR1 MNHNY and CDR2 SVGAGI (reference sequence). CDR3 length: 16 residues. Written as DNA, the CDR3 is TGTGCCAGCAGTTACCTCCCGGGACAGGGCGTCTATGGCTACACCTTC. It is translated as CASSYLPGQGVYGYTF.

Only one count was recorded for this clone. The chain carries TRBV2 and TRBJ2-1; 8 bases fit TRBD1. The CDR3 covers 17 residues. In germline, CDR1 is SNHLY, CDR2 FYNNEI. The J segment lost 3 bases and the V segment lost 0 bases, leaving 7 bases of the junction unmatched. DNA of the CDR3: TGTGCCAGCAGTGAAGCGCTTGGGACAGGAGACTACAATGAGCAGTTCTTC. Translation gives CASSEALGTGDYNEQFF. The variable domain in full, completed from reference TRBV2 and TRBJ2-1, reads EPEVTQTPSHQVTQMGQEVILRCVPISNHLYFYWYRQILGQKVEFLVSFYNNEISEKSEIFDDQFSVERPDGSNFTLKIRSTKLEDSAMYFCASSEALGTGDYNEQFFGPGTRLTVL.

The gene calls are TRBV6-4 and TRBJ2-2; 8 bases line up with TRBD1. The CDR3 consists of 20 residues. J gave up 1 base and V 2 bases, and 15 bases lay outside the gene matches. Germline assignment: CDR1 MRHNA and CDR2 SNTAGT. CDR3 in amino acids: CASSDPISAAGTGNTGELFF. CDR3 sequence (DNA): TGTGCCAGCAGTGACCCAATCTCTGCGGCCGGGACAGGGAACACCGGGGAGCTGTTTTTT.